One and the same sample provided the 19 T cell receptor beta chains below, sequenced in a study of shared clonotypes between healthy human individuals. TCRdb's copy holds only in-frame clones and misses some; the assay was immunoSEQ multiplex PCR. The data show approximately 640,000 clones, with 90% seen just once and 34% held by the top ten. The sequenced sample was memory CD8+ T cells from PBMCs. Documented subset: CD45RO+ cells pooled with CCR7-negative TemRA cells. The receptors shown here come from a man aged 18 to 30 in good health. Some clones in this sample may be carry-over from other donors' samples.

The chain carries TRBV11-3 and TRBJ2-1; 7 bases fit TRBD2. Per the germline V gene, CDR1 is SGHNT and CDR2 is YENEEA. Unmatched junction bases numbered 10, after V lost 5 bases and J lost 3 bases. The length of the CDR3 is 16 residues. DNA for the CDR3: TGTGCCAGCAGCCGCCGGGCTAGCGGCATCTACAATGAGCAGTTCTTC. The encoded protein is CASSRRASGIYNEQFF.

This clone showed up many times. The J gene is TRBJ2-5, the V gene TRBV23-1; no definite D call. TRBV23-1 is an open reading frame whose function is uncertain. The CDR3 length is 18 residues. The V gene lost 4 bases and the J gene lost 2 bases, with 23 bases spanning the gap. CDR3 DNA sequence: TGCGCCAGCAGTCTCTCCCAGAGTCCGGGCCACCCACAAGAGACCCAGTACTTC. It codes for CASSLSQSPGHPQETQYF.

In its sample, this clone was seen many times. The genes are TRBV6-1 and TRBJ1-3; D is perhaps TRBD1 (5 bases). The CDR3 totals 16 residues. Germline V gene lookup returns CDR1 MNHNS and CDR2 SASEGT. V gave up 0 bases and J gave up 0 bases, with 9 bases separating them. CDR3 sequence (DNA): TGTGCCAGCAGTGAAGCGCTAGACAGCTCTGGAAACACCATATATTTT. It translates to CASSEALDSSGNTIYF.

The chain has TRBV12-5 and TRBJ2-1, with D perhaps TRBD2 (6 bases). The CDR3 is 16 residues long. The germline gives CDR1 LGHNT, CDR2 FRNRAP. Between the trimmed V and J ends, which lost 0 bases and 2 bases, there was a span of 11 bases. The CDR3 region has the DNA TGTGCTAGTGGTTTGGTATCCGGGAGTCCCTACAATGAGCAGTTCTTC. The encoded protein is CASGLVSGSPYNEQFF. The variable domain in full, with the rest retrieved from reference TRBV12-5 and TRBJ2-1, is DARVTQTPRHKVTEMGQEVTMRCQPILGHNTVFWYRQTMMQGLELLAYFRNRAPLDDSGMPKDRFSAEMPDATLATLKIQPSEPRDSAVYFCASGLVSGSPYNEQFFGPGTRLTVL.

J is TRBJ2-7 and V is TRBV5-8, with TRBD1 matching 8 bases. V shed 0 bases and J 3 bases; nucleotides not matched to a gene: 11. The CDR3 runs to 17 residues. CDR1 and CDR2 (germline): SGHTS, YDEGEE. CDR3 protein: CASSLVFVGTGYYEQYF. CDR3 in DNA: TGTGCCAGCAGCTTGGTCTTTGTCGGGACAGGCTACTACGAGCAGTACTTC.

The rearrangement uses TRBV5-6 and TRBJ1-1; TRBD1 matches at 9 bases. The CDR3 is made up of 16 amino acids. Germline assignment: CDR1 SGHDT and CDR2 YYEEEE. Unmatched junction bases numbered 6, after V lost 3 bases and J lost 0 bases. The DNA of the CDR3 is TGTGCCAGCAGCTGGGGGACAGGGCCCATGAACACTGAAGCTTTCTTT. Translating gives CASSWGTGPMNTEAFF.

This chain links TRBV6-6 with TRBJ2-7, with D unresolved. Trimming took off 7 bases at V and 0 bases at J, with 16 bases between the two ends. Per germline, CDR1 MNHNY and CDR2 SVGAGI (reference sequence). The CDR3 loop spans 15 amino acids. The chain's CDR3 is CASTQKAEHSYEQYF. The CDR3 DNA reads TGTGCCAGCACTCAAAAGGCGGAGCACTCCTACGAGCAGTACTTC.

The V call is TRBV10-2, the J call TRBJ1-5, with a tentative D call TRBD1 (5 bases). The V and J ends lost 1 base and 3 bases respectively, with 7 bases between them. This CDR3 is built from 14 residues. From germline, CDR1 is WSHSY and CDR2 SAAADI. In nucleotides, the CDR3 is TGCGCCAGCAGTGAGTATGGGACCAATCAGCCCCAGCATTTT. It codes for CASSEYGTNQPQHF.

V and J are TRBV19 and TRBJ2-3; 7 bases are shared with TRBD1. Germline trimming cut 5 bases from V and 2 bases from J; bases unmatched to any gene: 7. Germline lookup yields CDR1 LNHDA and CDR2 SQIVND (reference sequence). This CDR3 has 15 residues. CDR3 nucleotide sequence: TGTGCCAGTAGTCGCCGGGACAGTCACACAGATACGCAGTATTTT. It codes for CASSRRDSHTDTQYF.

The J gene is TRBJ1-1, the V gene TRBV27; a possible D gene is TRBD1 (5 bases). Per the germline V gene, CDR1 is MNHEY and CDR2 is SMNVEV (reference sequence). CDR3 length: 14 residues. V lost 2 bases to trimming and J lost 1 base, with 8 bases between them. The CDR3 loop is CASSLNGGNTEAFF. The CDR3 DNA reads TGTGCCAGCAGTTTAAACGGGGGGAACACTGAAGCTTTCTTT.

This chain uses TRBV10-3 with TRBJ2-5, with D perhaps TRBD2 (6 bases). The end of the DNA is better explained by TRBJ2-7, so the J call may be wrong. CDR3 length: 12 amino acids. The germline V gene encodes CDR1 ENHRY and CDR2 SYGVKD. The CDR3 nucleotides are TGTGCCAACGCGGAGGGACCCTACGAGCAGTACTTC. It codes for CANAEGPYEQYF.

Concerning this clone: A read error is likely here: a far larger clone is one base away. This chain uses TRBV11-2 with TRBJ2-2; 8 bases are a match to TRBD1. There are 13 residues in the CDR3. Germline V gene data show CDR1 as SGHAT and CDR2 as FQNNGV. The V gene end was trimmed by 6 bases and the J gene end by 3 bases; junction bases not matched to a gene: 0. The CDR3: CASRDRDTGELFF. Here the CDR3 DNA reads TGTGCCAGCAGGGACAGGGACACCGGGGAGCTGTTTTTT.

The CDR3 here is CASSIRIGAANLNTEAFF. CDR3 nucleotide sequence: TGTGCCAGTAGTATTCGAATTGGCGCCGCGAACTTGAACACTGAAGCTTTCTTT. The rearrangement joins TRBV19 to TRBJ1-1; no definite D call. Germline CDR1 reads LNHDA; CDR2 reads SQIVND (reference sequence). CDR3 length: 18 residues. V lost 3 bases and J 0 bases, leaving 20 bases between the germline ends.

The chain links TRBV29-1 to TRBJ2-7; a weak D match, TRBD2 (6 bases). V was trimmed by 6 bases and J by 0 bases, leaving 12 bases between them. CDR3 length: 13 amino acids. CDR1 is SQVTM and CDR2 is ANQGSEA in the germline V gene. The CDR3 sequence: CSVSAGPSYEQYF. In DNA form, the CDR3 reads TGCAGCGTGAGCGCGGGACCCTCCTACGAGCAGTACTTC.

This clone was seen once. The chain carries TRBV13 and TRBJ2-7; D uncertain. The CDR3 is 16 amino acids. The germline V gene has CDR1 PRHDT and CDR2 FYEKMQ (reference sequence). V lost 1 base and J 1 base, leaving 14 bases between the germline ends. CDR3 sequence: CASSLAGSSSSYEQYF. CDR3 in DNA: TGTGCCAGCAGCTTAGCGGGCAGCTCCTCTTCCTACGAGCAGTACTTC.

The genes are TRBV7-3 and TRBJ2-5, with D possibly being TRBD1 (6 bases). Germline V gives CDR1 SGHTA, CDR2 FQGTGA. The germline V and J ends were trimmed by 2 bases and 2 bases, with 6 bases remaining between them. CDR3 length equals 13 residues. The CDR3: CASSLDRQETQYF. CDR3 DNA: TGTGCCAGCAGCTTAGACAGGCAAGAGACCCAGTACTTC.

The gene calls are TRBV6-6 and TRBJ1-2; D may be TRBD1 (6 bases). V lost 0 bases to trimming and J lost 3 bases, with 8 bases between them. The CDR3 is made up of 14 amino acids. CDR1 is MNHNY and CDR2 is SVGAGI in the germline V gene (reference sequence). The CDR3 coding sequence is TGTGCCAGCAGTTACTCGGAGGGGGACTATGGCTACACCTTC. Amino acid sequence: CASSYSEGDYGYTF.

V is TRBV9 and J is TRBJ1-2; a weak D match, TRBD1 (5 bases). The length of the CDR3 is 16 residues. Looked up from germline, CDR1 is SGDLS and CDR2 is YYNGEE. V lost 7 bases, J lost 1 base, and 20 bases lay in between. Here the CDR3 reads CASGPPGTTSNYGYTF. For the CDR3, the DNA is TGTGCCAGCGGGCCCCCAGGGACTACAAGTAACTATGGCTACACCTTC.

In this sample, this clone turned up once. The chain couples TRBV10-2 to TRBJ1-5, with TRBD1 matching over 9 bases. Unmatched junction bases numbered 16, after V lost 8 bases and J lost 5 bases. CDR1 WSHSY and CDR2 SAAADI come from the germline V gene. CDR3 length: 17 amino acids. In DNA form, the CDR3 reads TGCGCCAGCGGACGAGCACCACAGGGGGCTAACGATCAGCCCCAGCATTTT. This sequence encodes CASGRAPQGANDQPQHF.